The following is a T cell receptor (beta chain) sequence with its context. This sample was taken from a study of blood T cell repertoires in COVID-19. Study in general: The study drew acute and convalescent COVID-19 samples from the United States, Italy and Spain.

The junction had 6 bases not matched to a gene; V was cut back by 5 bases and J by 0 bases. The CDR3 spans 16 residues. Germline V gene sequence: CDR1 MDHEN, CDR2 SYDVKM. Sequencing was performed with immunoSEQ multiplex PCR; in TCRdb, only in-frame clones are kept and a portion is missing. The sample has about 140,000 clones; roughly 80% are singletons. The TCR was taken from a woman in her fifties or sixties with acute or convalescent COVID-19. The chain carries TRBV28 and TRBJ2-2; 7 nucleotides align to TRBD1. Sequencing used peripheral blood. The CDR3 coding sequence is TGTGCCAGCAGTACACCGGGACAGCCGAACACCGGGGAGCTGTTTTTT. Translation gives CASSTPGQPNTGELFF.